Listed below are T cell receptor beta chains from one sample, sequenced in a study of CD8+ T cells in alopecia areata. Some clones are missing from TCRdb's copy, which holds only in-frame ones; the method was immunoSEQ multiplex PCR. The sample has 200,000 to 250,000 clones, more than 55% seen once. The sample was CD4+ T cells sorted from blood, taken between weeks 44 and 45, from a patient treated with tofacitinib. Receptors originate from a human donor with alopecia areata. CDR3s include the opening cysteine and the closing phenylalanine or tryptophan. The order of the fields is CDR3 protein, CDR3 DNA, V gene, CDR3 length, J gene, D gene. D genes are given only for firm matches.

CASSQVSPRGNEQFF TGCGCCAGCAGCCAAGTTAGCCCGAGGGGCAATGAGCAGTTCTTC TRBV4-1 15 TRBJ2-1 NA
CASTWDSSNTGELFF TGTGCCAGCACTTGGGACTCCTCGAACACCGGGGAGCTGTTTTTT TRBV2 15 TRBJ2-2 NA
CSASLGEQYF TGCAGTGCTAGTCTAGGCGAGCAGTACTTC TRBV20-1 10 TRBJ2-7 NA
CASSLVPLGEKLFF TGTGCCAGCAGCTTAGTCCCCCTCGGTGAAAAACTGTTTTTT TRBV7-2 14 TRBJ1-4 NA
CATSRDRTAQRHSNQPQHF TGTGCCACCAGCAGAGATCGGACAGCCCAGAGGCATAGCAATCAGCCCCAGCATTTT TRBV15 19 TRBJ1-5 NA
CAWSRDRVNSPLHF TGTGCCTGGAGCCGGGACAGGGTGAATTCACCCCTCCACTTT TRBV30 14 TRBJ1-6 TRBD1
CASSGRDQETQYF TGTGCCAGCAGCGGCAGGGACCAAGAGACCCAGTACTTC TRBV9 13 TRBJ2-5 NA
CASSTGLAGANEQFF TGCGCCAGCAGCACCGGACTAGCAGGGGCCAATGAGCAGTTCTTC TRBV4-3 15 TRBJ2-1 TRBD2
CASSGPTGNTEAFF TGTGCCAGCAGCGGACCAACGGGGAACACTGAAGCTTTCTTT TRBV9 14 TRBJ1-1 NA
CASSLQGVSQPQHF TGTGCCAGCAGTCTACAGGGAGTAAGTCAGCCCCAGCATTTT TRBV2 14 TRBJ1-5 NA
CASSRGETNEKLFF TGCGCCAGCAGCAGAGGAGAAACTAATGAAAAACTGTTTTTT TRBV5-1 14 TRBJ1-4 NA
CASSFKLAGSTDTQYF TGTGCCAGCAGCTTTAAGCTAGCGGGGAGCACAGATACGCAGTATTTT TRBV5-4 16 TRBJ2-3 TRBD2
CASSHSWGPYF TGTGCCAGCAGCCATTCCTGGGGCCCGTACTTC TRBV2 11 TRBJ2-7 NA